These 31 T cell receptor beta chains came from one sample sequenced in a study of blood T cell repertoires in COVID-19. Repertoires were generated with immunoSEQ multiplex PCR, while TCRdb's copy carries only in-frame clones and drops some. The table records about 99,000 clones, approximately 85% of them present only once. What was sequenced was peripheral blood. The receptor source for this set is an elderly woman with active or convalescent COVID-19.

The chain's CDR3 is CASSMGTGLQPQHF. DNA of the CDR3: TGTGCCAGTAGTATGGGGACAGGGCTTCAGCCCCAGCATTTT. The V call is TRBV19, the J call TRBJ1-5, with 9 bases fitting TRBD1. Germline values: CDR1 LNHDA, CDR2 SQIVND (reference sequence). The CDR3 loop spans 14 amino acids. The V and J ends lost 3 bases and 6 bases, in that order; junction bases with no gene match: 3.

V is TRBV5-6 and J is TRBJ1-2; TRBD1 matches 11 bases. J lost 8 bases, V lost 4 bases, and 13 bases had no gene match. The CDR3 totals 16 residues. From germline, CDR1 is SGHDT and CDR2 YYEEEE. The CDR3 here is CASSLFWTGGDSGYTF. DNA for the CDR3: TGTGCCAGCAGCCTCTTTTGGACAGGGGGCGATTCAGGCTACACCTTC. The full variable domain, in which reference TRBV5-6 and TRBJ1-2 provide the parts outside the CDR3, is DAGVTQSPTHLIKTRGQQVTLRCSPKSGHDTVSWYQQALGQGPQFIFQYYEEEERQRGNFPDRFSGHQFPNYSSELNVNALLLGDSALYLCASSLFWTGGDSGYTFGSGTRLTVV.

The genes are TRBV11-1 and TRBJ2-5, with D possibly TRBD2 on 6 matching bases. This CDR3 contains 14 residues. Trimming pared 1 base from V and 4 bases from J, leaving 10 bases between. The germline V gene encodes CDR1 SGHAT and CDR2 FQDESV (reference sequence). The CDR3 region is CASSLGGGGETQYF. In nucleotides, the CDR3 is TGTGCCAGCAGCTTAGGTGGGGGAGGAGAGACCCAGTACTTC.

The chain recombines TRBV2 with TRBJ1-5; 7 positions agree with TRBD1. J gave up 0 bases and V 6 bases, and 5 bases lay outside the gene matches. This CDR3 has 15 amino acids. Looked up from germline, CDR1 is SNHLY and CDR2 is FYNNEI. CDR3 in amino acids: CASRGQAYSNQPQHF. As DNA, the CDR3 is TGTGCCAGCAGAGGACAGGCCTATAGCAATCAGCCCCAGCATTTT. The complete variable domain, with remaining parts taken from reference TRBV2 and TRBJ1-5, reads EPEVTQTPSHQVTQMGQEVILRCVPISNHLYFYWYRQILGQKVEFLVSFYNNEISEKSEIFDDQFSVERPDGSNFTLKIRSTKLEDSAMYFCASRGQAYSNQPQHFGDGTRLSIL.

V is TRBV28 and J is TRBJ1-2, with a weak D call TRBD1 (6 bases). The CDR3 is made up of 13 amino acids. From germline, CDR1 is MDHEN and CDR2 SYDVKM. The V end was cut by 3 bases, the J end by 3 bases, with 8 bases between. CDR3 DNA: TGTGCCAGCAGTTTCCCAGGGGACTATGGCTACACCTTC. Its translation is CASSFPGDYGYTF.

V gene TRBV2 combines with J gene TRBJ1-6; no clear D. In germline, CDR1 is SNHLY, CDR2 FYNNEI. Between the trimmed V and J ends, which lost 0 bases and 10 bases, there was a span of 10 bases. The CDR3 is 14 residues long. This CDR3 reads CASSEAGSYSPLHF. Written as DNA, the CDR3 is TGTGCCAGCAGTGAAGCCGGGTCCTACTCACCCCTCCACTTT.

A few counts support this clone. This chain connects TRBV28 to TRBJ1-4; tentative D call: TRBD1 (6 bases). The CDR3 is 16 amino acids. V gave up 2 bases and J gave up 5 bases, with 15 bases separating them. Looked up from germline, CDR1 is MDHEN and CDR2 is SYDVKM. CDR3 sequence: CASSLLGAGENEKLFF. The CDR3 DNA sequence: TGTGCCAGCAGTTTACTGGGGGCAGGAGAAAATGAAAAACTGTTTTTT.

The genes are TRBV28 and TRBJ2-3, with D possibly being TRBD2 (5 bases). The germline V and J ends were trimmed by 7 bases and 6 bases, with 20 bases remaining between them. The germline CDR1 and CDR2 sequences are MDHEN and SYDVKM. This CDR3 region has 15 residues. The CDR3: CASKPSGVARDTQYF. The CDR3 region has the DNA TGTGCCAGCAAACCAAGTGGAGTAGCGCGGGATACGCAGTATTTT. The whole variable domain, filled in from reference TRBV28 and TRBJ2-3, reads DVKVTQSSRYLVKRTGEKVFLECVQDMDHENMFWYRQDPGLGLRLIYFSYDVKMKEKGDIPEGYSVSREKKERFSLILESASTNQTSMYLCASKPSGVARDTQYFGPGTRLTVL.

The chain recombines TRBV6-5 with TRBJ1-4, with 7 bases fitting TRBD1. From germline, CDR1 is MNHEY and CDR2 SVGAGI. The CDR3 extends over 14 amino acids. J gave up 3 bases and V 5 bases, and 3 bases lay outside the gene matches. The CDR3 spells CASSNRGANEKLFF. As DNA, the CDR3 is TGTGCCAGCAGTAACAGGGGAGCTAATGAAAAACTGTTTTTT.

This clone was recorded many times. The CDR3 sequence: CASSLNPGTEAFF. The DNA of the CDR3 is TGTGCCAGCAGCTTAAACCCGGGCACTGAAGCTTTCTTT. This rearrangement joins TRBV7-9 to TRBJ1-1, with no clear D. Germline V gene lookup returns CDR1 SEHNR and CDR2 FQNEAQ (reference sequence). Trimming shortened V by 2 bases and J by 4 bases, and 8 bases separated the two germline ends. The CDR3 sequence is 13 residues long.

The V call is TRBV6-2 or TRBV6-3, the J call TRBJ2-7, with 7 bases matching TRBD2. The CDR3 is 17 amino acids. V lost 0 bases and J lost 1; bases outside the gene matches: 9. Germline V CDR1 and CDR2: MNHEY, SVGEGT. Written as DNA, the CDR3 is TGTGCCAGCAGTTACTCGAATTATGGCGGGAGTTCCTACGAGCAGTACTTC. Protein sequence: CASSYSNYGGSSYEQYF.

The chain is built from TRBV5-1 and TRBJ1-2; 9 positions match TRBD1. Germline V gives CDR1 SGHRS, CDR2 YFSETQ. V lost 3 bases and J lost 11; bases outside the gene matches: 5. There are 12 residues in the CDR3. CDR3 nucleotides: TGCGCCAGCAGCTCGGACAGGGGCGAGTACACCTTC. Its translation is CASSSDRGEYTF. Full variable domain (outside the CDR3, taken from reference TRBV5-1 and TRBJ1-2): KAGVTQTPRYLIKTRGQQVTLSCSPISGHRSVSWYQQTPGQGLQFLFEYFSETQRNKGNFPGRFSGRQFSNSRSEMNVSTLELGDSALYLCASSSDRGEYTFGSGTRLTVV.

The chain combines TRBV5-1 with TRBJ2-1; TRBD2 agrees at 10 bases. Germline-derived CDR1 and CDR2 are SGHRS and YFSETQ. Germline trimming cut 7 bases from V and 6 bases from J; bases unmatched to any gene: 10. The CDR3 runs to 15 residues. The CDR3 sequence is CASRGAGGRGNEQFF. The CDR3 nucleotides read TGCGCCAGCCGGGGAGCGGGAGGGCGAGGCAATGAGCAGTTCTTC.

This clone was seen only once. The chain links TRBV19 to TRBJ2-1; TRBD2 aligns across 7 bases. The CDR3 sequence is 16 residues long. CDR1 and CDR2 from the germline V gene are LNHDA and SQIVND (reference sequence). V trimming: 4 bases; J trimming: 2 bases; junction bases outside the gene matches: 8. The CDR3: CASSTTGTITYNEQFF. CDR3 DNA: TGTGCCAGTAGTACCACCGGGACTATTACCTACAATGAGCAGTTCTTC.

V is TRBV10-3 and J is TRBJ2-3; 9 bases fit TRBD1. Looked up from germline, CDR1 is ENHRY and CDR2 is SYGVKD. The J segment lost 1 base and the V segment lost 0 bases, leaving 5 bases of the junction unmatched. This CDR3 comprises 17 residues. CDR3 loop: CAISESWGTGRTDTQYF. The CDR3 nucleotides read TGTGCCATCAGTGAGTCATGGGGGACAGGGCGCACAGATACGCAGTATTTT.

Written as DNA, the CDR3 is TGCGCCAGCAGCTCAGACAGTGGTGGGCATGAGCAGTTCTTC. Amino acids: CASSSDSGGHEQFF. The chain couples TRBV5-1 to TRBJ2-1; tentative D call: TRBD1 (5 bases). V lost 3 bases to trimming and J lost 8 bases, with 15 bases between them. CDR3 length equals 14 residues. CDR1 is SGHRS, CDR2 YFSETQ, per germline.

This chain joins TRBV6-5 and TRBJ2-6; D is perhaps TRBD1 (5 bases). Trimming removed 8 bases from V and 1 base from J, with 12 bases in between. The CDR3 spans 15 residues. Germline loops: CDR1 MNHEY, CDR2 SVGAGI. CDR3 region: CASGRDSSGANVLTF. In DNA, the CDR3 is TGTGCCAGCGGCCGAGACAGTTCTGGGGCCAACGTCCTGACTTTC.

The rearrangement uses TRBV9 and TRBJ2-1; 9 nucleotides match TRBD1. Trimming cost V 2 bases and J 4 bases; bases outside gene matches: 13. This CDR3 spans 18 amino acids. Per the germline V gene, CDR1 is SGDLS and CDR2 is YYNGEE. The CDR3 protein is CASSVGTGLGVSYNEQFF. The CDR3 DNA follows: TGTGCCAGCAGCGTTGGGACAGGGCTAGGGGTTTCTTACAATGAGCAGTTCTTC.

This clone came up once. The chain carries TRBV19 and TRBJ1-2; possibly TRBD1 for D (5 bases). This CDR3 comprises 16 residues. V gave up 7 bases and J gave up 8 bases, with 26 bases separating them. Germline V gene sequence: CDR1 LNHDA, CDR2 SQIVND (reference sequence). The CDR3, as DNA: TGTGCCAGTATGACTAGTCATGGGTCGACAGCTGGAGGCTACACCTTC. It yields the protein CASMTSHGSTAGGYTF.

The CDR3 DNA reads TGTGCCAGCAGCTTAGGTGGACTAGGCGCCTACAATGAGCAGTTCTTC. The encoded protein is CASSLGGLGAYNEQFF. The genes are TRBV7-2 and TRBJ2-1; 7 bases match TRBD2. After removal of 1 base from V and 2 bases from J, the junction contained 5 bases not matched to a gene. This CDR3 region has 16 residues. The germline gives CDR1 SGHTA, CDR2 FQGNSA.

Of note for this clone: Germline and junction disagree at one end, which may indicate a read error. This chain uses TRBV24-1 with TRBJ1-2, with a tentative D call TRBD1 (6 bases). This CDR3 has 12 residues. The V gene's germline CDR1 is KGHDR and CDR2 SFDVKD. The CDR3 loop reads CATSDTGGTSAF. The CDR3 region has the DNA TGTGCCACCAGTGACACCGGGGGGACATCAGCCTTC.

This clone was counted a single time. In nucleotides, the CDR3 is TGTGCCAGCAGACTAGGAGGCCCCGGGGAGCTGTTTTTT. Its protein product is CASRLGGPGELFF. V gene TRBV27 combines with J gene TRBJ2-2; possibly TRBD2 for D (5 bases). Germline V gene sequence: CDR1 MNHEY, CDR2 SMNVEV (reference sequence). CDR3 length equals 13 residues. V lost 6 bases, J lost 6 bases, and 11 bases lay in between.

This clone turned up a few times. The chain's CDR3 is CASSPGGHSNQPQHF. The CDR3 nucleotides are TGTGCCAGCAGCCCGGGGGGCCATAGCAATCAGCCCCAGCATTTT. The V and J genes are TRBV9 and TRBJ1-5; possibly TRBD1 for D (6 bases). Germline V lookup: CDR1 SGDLS, CDR2 YYNGEE. The length of the CDR3 is 15 residues. Trimming removed 4 bases from V and 0 bases from J, with 11 bases in between.

This clone has just a few counts. The chain recombines TRBV7-3 with TRBJ1-1; 7 bases line up with TRBD1. The CDR3 has 13 residues. Trimming at V came to 5 bases and at J to 3 bases, leaving 3 bases not matched to a gene. Germline V lookup: CDR1 SGHTA, CDR2 FQGTGA. CDR3 DNA sequence: TGTGCCAGCAGCCGTGACAGGGACACTGAAGCTTTCTTT. Residues: CASSRDRDTEAFF. Variable domain in full (rest from reference TRBV7-3 and TRBJ1-1): GAGVSQTPSNKVTEKGKYVELRCDPISGHTALYWYRQSLGQGPEFLIYFQGTGAADDSGLPNDRFFAVRPEGSVSTLKIQRTERGDSAVYLCASSRDRDTEAFFGQGTRLTVV.

V usage is TRBV29-1 and J usage is TRBJ2-3, with 7 bases matching TRBD2. Germline values: CDR1 SQVTM, CDR2 ANQGSEA. This CDR3 comprises 14 residues. Trimming removed 2 bases from V and 3 bases from J; junction bases left unmatched: 5. CDR3 sequence: CSVESREGTDTQYF. The CDR3 nucleotides read TGCAGCGTTGAATCGAGGGAGGGGACAGATACGCAGTATTTT.

The chain recombines TRBV15 with TRBJ1-2; D is undetermined. This CDR3 has 13 residues. Germline CDR1 is LNHNV and CDR2 is YYDKDF (reference sequence). Between the trimmed V and J ends, which lost 5 bases and 7 bases, there was a span of 14 bases. The CDR3 bases are TGTGCCACCAGCCCGGTCGGGGTAACTGGCTACACCTTC. Encoded protein: CATSPVGVTGYTF.

The chain couples TRBV9 to TRBJ1-6; 7 bases line up with TRBD1. V lost 4 bases and J lost 8; bases outside the gene matches: 6. Germline V lookup: CDR1 SGDLS, CDR2 YYNGEE. The CDR3 extends over 14 amino acids. The CDR3 DNA reads as TGTGCCAGCAGCACACACACAGGGGATTCACCCCTCCACTTT. Protein sequence: CASSTHTGDSPLHF.

The chain is built from TRBV5-4 and TRBJ2-5; TRBD1 might be the D (5 bases). This CDR3 is 14 amino acids long. Trimming removed 1 base at V and 7 bases at J, with 14 bases between. Germline V gene lookup returns CDR1 SGHNT and CDR2 YYREEE (reference sequence). The CDR3 DNA sequence: TGTGCCAGCAGCTTGCAGGGAACCCACGGGACCCAGTACTTC. Protein: CASSLQGTHGTQYF.

This clone appeared a few times. The V gene is TRBV2, the J gene TRBJ2-1; TRBD2 matches at 13 bases. The length of the CDR3 is 23 residues. CDR1 SNHLY and CDR2 FYNNEI come from the germline V gene. V shed 8 bases and J 0 bases; nucleotides not matched to a gene: 25. For the CDR3, the DNA is TGTGCCAGCGAAGGGGGGGGACGGGGGCCGGGACTAGCGGGACTGAGCTCCTACAATGAGCAGTTCTTC. Translating it yields CASEGGGRGPGLAGLSSYNEQFF.

This clone appeared a few times. V usage is TRBV27 and J usage is TRBJ2-1; 7 nucleotides agree with TRBD1. CDR1 and CDR2 (germline): MNHEY, SMNVEV (reference sequence). The CDR3 extends over 16 amino acids. With V trimmed by 5 bases and J by 7 bases, 14 bases remained unmatched. The CDR3 here is CASSPYTGVGANEQFF. CDR3 DNA sequence: TGTGCCAGCAGTCCGTATACAGGGGTTGGGGCAAATGAGCAGTTCTTC.

DNA for the CDR3: TGTGCCAGCAGCCCGGGAGACACAACTAATGAAAAACTGTTTTTT. Translation: CASSPGDTTNEKLFF. The V call is TRBV5-4, the J call TRBJ1-4; D unclear. V shed 4 bases and J shed 0 bases, with 10 bases lying between them. The CDR3 runs 15 residues. Germline V CDR1 and CDR2: SGHNT, YYREEE (reference sequence).